The sequence of this T cell receptor beta chain was determined in a study of beta chain features in type 1 diabetes. The study, taken as a whole, reports: Any HLA-type effect on TCRB rearrangement remained unresolved here. VDJ junctions in type 1 diabetes patients carried more deletions and fewer insertions.

The whole isolated RNA underwent reverse transcription, so sequencing captured expressed TCRB transcripts. Clones were read by immunoSEQ multiplex PCR, and TCRdb kept only the in-frame ones, dropping some. The sample lists more than 150,000 clones; less than 9.5% were seen once. Ten or more counts support this clone. The antigen is undetermined. Cell sorting via CD45RO/CCR7/CD25/CD127/CD95/CD27 was performed to obtain CD4+ naive, central memory, regulatory and stem cell-like memory cells. Germline lookup yields CDR1 PRHDT and CDR2 FYEKMQ (reference sequence). The CDR3 loop spans 13 amino acids. Trimming at V came to 8 bases and at J to 6 bases, leaving 6 bases not matched to a gene.

The sample consisted of central memory CD4+ T cells from blood. This TCR was recovered from a woman between 18 and 29 years old in good health. The chain uses TRBV13 and TRBJ2-7, with 11 positions matching TRBD2. The CDR3 region has the DNA TGTGCCAGCGGACTAGCGGGTCTGAGCGAGCAGTACTTC. This gives the protein CASGLAGLSEQYF.